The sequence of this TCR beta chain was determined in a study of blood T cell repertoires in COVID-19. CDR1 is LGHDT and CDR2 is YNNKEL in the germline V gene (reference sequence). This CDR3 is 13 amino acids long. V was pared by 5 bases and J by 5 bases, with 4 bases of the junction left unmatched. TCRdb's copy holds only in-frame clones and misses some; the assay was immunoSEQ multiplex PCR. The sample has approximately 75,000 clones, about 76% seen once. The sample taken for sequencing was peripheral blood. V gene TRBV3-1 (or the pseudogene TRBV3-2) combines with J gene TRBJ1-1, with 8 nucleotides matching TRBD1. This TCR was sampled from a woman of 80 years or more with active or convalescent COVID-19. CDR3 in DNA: TGTGCCAGCAGCTTACAGGGGGGAACTGAAGCTTTCTTT. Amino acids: CASSLQGGTEAFF.